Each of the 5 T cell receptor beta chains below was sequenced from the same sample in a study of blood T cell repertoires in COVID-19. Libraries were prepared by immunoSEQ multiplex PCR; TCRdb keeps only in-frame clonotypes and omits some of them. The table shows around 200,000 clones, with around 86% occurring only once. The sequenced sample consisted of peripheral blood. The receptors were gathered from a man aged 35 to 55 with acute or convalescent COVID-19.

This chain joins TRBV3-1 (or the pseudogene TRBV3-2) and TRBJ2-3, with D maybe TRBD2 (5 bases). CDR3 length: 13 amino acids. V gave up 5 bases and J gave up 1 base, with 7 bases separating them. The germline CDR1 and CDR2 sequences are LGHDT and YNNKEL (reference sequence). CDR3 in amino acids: CASSSRGTDTQYF. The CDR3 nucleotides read TGTGCCAGCAGCTCGCGGGGCACAGATACGCAGTATTTT.

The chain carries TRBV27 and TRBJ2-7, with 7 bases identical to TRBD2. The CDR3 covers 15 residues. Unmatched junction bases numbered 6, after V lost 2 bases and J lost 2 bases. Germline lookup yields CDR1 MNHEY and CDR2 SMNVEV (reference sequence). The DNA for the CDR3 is TGTGCCAGCAGTTTAGGGACTACCAATCCCTACGAGCAGTACTTC. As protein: CASSLGTTNPYEQYF.

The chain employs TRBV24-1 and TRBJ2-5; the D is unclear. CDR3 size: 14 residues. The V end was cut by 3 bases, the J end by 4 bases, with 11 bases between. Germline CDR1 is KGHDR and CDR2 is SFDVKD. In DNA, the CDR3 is TGTGCCACCAGTGATGCTAGTACGGGAGAGACCCAGTACTTC. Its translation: CATSDASTGETQYF.

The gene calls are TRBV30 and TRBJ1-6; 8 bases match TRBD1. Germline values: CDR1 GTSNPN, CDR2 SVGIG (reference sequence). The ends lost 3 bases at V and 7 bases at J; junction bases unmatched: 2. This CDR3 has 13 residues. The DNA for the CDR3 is TGTGCCTGGAGGGACAGGGTGAATTCACCCCTCCACTTT. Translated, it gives CAWRDRVNSPLHF.

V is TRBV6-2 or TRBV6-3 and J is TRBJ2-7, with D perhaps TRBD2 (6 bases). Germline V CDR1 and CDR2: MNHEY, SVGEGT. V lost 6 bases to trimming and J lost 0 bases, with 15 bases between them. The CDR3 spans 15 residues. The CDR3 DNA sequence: TGTGCCAGCAGCCAGATGGGACTTATCTCCTACGAGCAGTACTTC. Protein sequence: CASSQMGLISYEQYF.